This entry features one TCR beta chain sequence. Its antigen is currently unknown. This likely traces to a read error, being one base from a far larger clone. The PCR ran on 60 Vbeta and 13 Jbeta primers. Some clones are missing from TCRdb's copy, which holds only in-frame ones; the method was immunoSEQ multiplex PCR. This table has roughly 220,000 clones, 75% appearing once. These data belong to a study of cytomegalovirus exposure and HLA in healthy donors. The study's findings and limits: Later analysis identified a missense DCLRE1C variant that was linked to TCR beta V- and J-gene trimming.

Sequencing input: PBMCs. The receptor's source is a woman in her twenties or thirties in good health and CMV-seronegative.

The CDR3: CASRKQDMNTEAFF. The CDR3 region has the DNA TGTGCCAGCAGAAAGCAGGACATGAACACTGAAGCTTTCTTT. This sequence joins TRBV5-5 and TRBJ1-1; maybe TRBD1 (5 bases). The CDR3 covers 14 residues. With 5 bases removed from V and 0 bases from J, the gap between germline ends came to 11 bases. Germline-derived CDR1 and CDR2 are SGHKS and YYEKEE (reference sequence). Combining the CDR3 with reference TRBV5-5 and TRBJ1-1 gives the whole variable domain DAGVTQSPTHLIKTRGQQVTLRCSPISGHKSVSWYQQVLGQGPQFIFQYYEKEERGRGNFPDRFSARQFPNYSSELNVNALLLGDSALYLCASRKQDMNTEAFFGQGTRLTVV.